Presented here are 28 T cell receptor beta chains from one specimen sequenced in a study of cytomegalovirus exposure and HLA in healthy donors. A multiplex PCR was run with 60 Vbeta primers and 13 Jbeta primers. Some clones are missing from TCRdb's copy, which holds only in-frame ones; the method was immunoSEQ multiplex PCR. Reported are over 100,000 clones; the ten largest clones contain around 1.6%. The sequencing sample was made of PBMCs. All receptors come from a woman aged 40 to 50 in good health and CMV-seropositive.

The V and J genes are TRBV10-3 and TRBJ1-2; maybe TRBD1 (6 bases). V lost 3 bases to trimming and J lost 5 bases, with 16 bases between them. CDR3 length: 15 residues. The germline CDR1 and CDR2 sequences are ENHRY and SYGVKD. The CDR3 is CAISEDPGHGYGYTF. The DNA of the CDR3 is TGTGCCATCAGTGAAGATCCGGGACACGGTTATGGCTACACCTTC.

The chain joins TRBV27 to TRBJ2-7, with 9 positions matching TRBD2. Losses at the gene ends were 5 bases for V and 5 bases for J; bases not matched to a gene: 13. This CDR3 has 16 residues. Germline V lookup: CDR1 MNHEY, CDR2 SMNVEV (reference sequence). This CDR3 is CASSLRWTSEGDEQYF. The CDR3 DNA reads as TGTGCCAGCAGTCTCAGATGGACTAGCGAGGGTGACGAGCAGTACTTC.

The chain carries TRBV5-1 and TRBJ2-5; 9 bases fit TRBD1. The J call could be wrong; TRBJ2-7 is a better fit for the DNA end. This CDR3 is built from 15 residues. Germline V CDR1 and CDR2: SGHRS, YFSETQ. CDR3 residues: CASSLADRGNYEQYF. Here the CDR3 DNA reads TGCGCCAGCAGCTTGGCGGACAGGGGAAACTACGAGCAGTACTTC.

This rearrangement joins TRBV30 to TRBJ1-1; no clear D. The CDR3 spans 13 residues. Per germline, CDR1 GTSNPN and CDR2 SVGIG (reference sequence). V dropped 3 bases and J dropped 5 bases, with 13 bases sitting between them. CDR3 sequence (DNA): TGTGCCTGGAGAAAGGGCGGGGATACTGAAGCTTTCTTT. Translating it yields CAWRKGGDTEAFF.

The J gene is TRBJ2-7, the V gene TRBV5-4; 11 nucleotides match TRBD2. This CDR3 is built from 17 residues. V was pared by 0 bases and J by 0 bases, with 5 bases of the junction left unmatched. CDR1 and CDR2 (germline): SGHNT, YYREEE (reference sequence). Here the CDR3 DNA reads TGTGCCAGCAGCTTGGACCTAGCGGGAGGCTCCTCCTACGAGCAGTACTTC. Its protein is CASSLDLAGGSSYEQYF.

The V gene is TRBV7-3, the J gene TRBJ1-1; TRBD1 is a possible D gene (5 bases). Per germline, CDR1 SGHTA and CDR2 FQGTGA. Trimming took 8 bases from V and 1 from J, leaving 11 bases between them. The CDR3 spans 13 residues. The CDR3 loop reads CASGAARNTEAFF. The CDR3 bases are TGTGCCAGCGGGGCAGCACGGAACACTGAAGCTTTCTTT.

To note about this clone: The same CDR3 can be traced to other DNA sequences in this sample. The chain combines TRBV30 with TRBJ1-1; D call uncertain. The germline CDR1 and CDR2 sequences are GTSNPN and SVGIG (reference sequence). The CDR3 has 12 amino acids. Trimming shortened V by 7 bases and J by 5 bases, and 14 bases separated the two germline ends. The CDR3 DNA reads TGTGCCTTGTCGGAAGAGGCTACTGAAGCTTTCTTT. Protein sequence: CALSEEATEAFF.

The V call is TRBV5-6, the J call TRBJ2-3, with TRBD2 matching over 11 bases. The CDR3 has 16 residues. Germline CDR1 and CDR2: SGHDT and YYEEEE. V lost 2 bases to trimming and J lost 4 bases; unmatched junction nucleotides: 6. For the CDR3, the DNA is TGTGCCAGCAGCTTCCCCACTAGCGGGAGCTCAGATACGCAGTATTTT. This codes for CASSFPTSGSSDTQYF.

The chain has TRBV6-5 and TRBJ1-2; TRBD1 agrees at 7 bases. V shed 7 bases and J 8 bases; nucleotides not matched to a gene: 13. CDR1 is MNHEY, CDR2 SVGAGI, per germline. The CDR3 spans 14 residues. The CDR3 DNA reads TGTGCCAGCAATACTCCGGGACAGCAAAGGGGCTACACCTTC. Residues: CASNTPGQQRGYTF.

The J gene is TRBJ2-7, the V gene TRBV6-5, with 8 bases identical to TRBD2. The CDR3 length is 14 residues. Germline values: CDR1 MNHEY, CDR2 SVGAGI. With 5 bases clipped from V and 6 bases from J, the junction kept 9 bases outside the gene matches. CDR3 sequence reads: CASSGIAGRGEQYF. As DNA, the CDR3 is TGTGCCAGCAGTGGGATAGCGGGACGGGGCGAGCAGTACTTC.

The chain has TRBV5-5 and TRBJ2-2, with 7 bases that match TRBD2. The CDR3 contains 14 residues. Germline values: CDR1 SGHKS, CDR2 YYEKEE (reference sequence). Losses at the gene ends were 0 bases for V and 5 bases for J; bases not matched to a gene: 1. In DNA form, the CDR3 reads TGTGCCAGCAGCTTGGCTAGCGGTACCGGGGAGCTGTTTTTT. Encoded protein: CASSLASGTGELFF.

The chain links TRBV5-1 to TRBJ2-2; weak D call: TRBD2 (6 bases). The V end lost 10 bases, the J end lost 2 bases, and 21 bases lay between the germline ends. CDR1 is SGHRS, CDR2 YFSETQ, per germline. The CDR3 covers 16 residues. The CDR3 DNA reads TGCGCCCTCCTCAGGGAGGCCGGAGCCAACACCGGGGAGCTGTTTTTT. This sequence encodes CALLREAGANTGELFF.

This chain links TRBV28 with TRBJ2-1; D might be TRBD1 (5 bases). This CDR3 region has 17 residues. In germline, CDR1 is MDHEN, CDR2 SYDVKM. Between the trimmed V and J ends, which lost 2 bases and 0 bases, there was a span of 14 bases. The CDR3 DNA reads TGTGCCAGCAGTTTAACCCAGCCAGGGATCTCCTACAATGAGCAGTTCTTC. Protein: CASSLTQPGISYNEQFF.

The V gene is TRBV5-1, the J gene TRBJ1-2; TRBD1 matches 7 bases. In germline, CDR1 is SGHRS, CDR2 YFSETQ. The CDR3 spans 14 residues. Trimming took 3 bases from V and 4 from J; bases not matched to a gene: 6. The CDR3 protein is CASSSEGQIYGYTF. The DNA of the CDR3 is TGCGCCAGCAGCTCGGAGGGACAGATCTATGGCTACACCTTC.

This rearrangement joins TRBV30 to TRBJ1-5; the match to TRBD1 covers 7 bases. CDR3 length: 15 residues. Germline V CDR1 and CDR2: GTSNPN, SVGIG (reference sequence). V shed 0 bases and J 3 bases; nucleotides not matched to a gene: 5. CDR3 nucleotide sequence: TGTGCCTGGAGTGTACGTGACAGGGTCAATCAGCCCCAGCATTTT. Its protein is CAWSVRDRVNQPQHF. The full variable domain, completed using reference TRBV30 and TRBJ1-5, is SQTIHQWPATLVQPVGSPLSLECTVEGTSNPNLYWYRQAAGRGLQLLFYSVGIGQISSEVPQNLSASRPQDRQFILSSKKLLLSDSGFYLCAWSVRDRVNQPQHFGDGTRLSIL.

The chain uses TRBV7-2 and TRBJ1-4; 9 bases are shared with TRBD1. Trimming took 4 bases from V and 8 from J; bases not matched to a gene: 8. CDR1 is SGHTA and CDR2 is FQGNSA in the germline V gene. The CDR3 sequence is 15 residues long. The CDR3 is CASSSDRGFVEKLFF. In DNA form, the CDR3 reads TGTGCCAGCAGCTCCGACAGGGGGTTTGTAGAAAAACTGTTTTTT. Supplemented by reference TRBV7-2 and TRBJ1-4, the full variable domain reads GAGVSQSPSNKVTEKGKDVELRCDPISGHTALYWYRQSLGQGLEFLIYFQGNSAPDKSGLPSDRFSAERTGGSVSTLTIQRTQQEDSAVYLCASSSDRGFVEKLFFGSGTQLSVL.

The chain couples TRBV7-6 to TRBJ2-7; D gene unclear. The CDR3 is made up of 13 amino acids. Germline CDR1 is SGHVS and CDR2 is FNYEAQ. Trimming removed 5 bases from V and 2 bases from J, with 10 bases in between. In DNA form, the CDR3 reads TGTGCCAGCAGCGCCTACAGCACCTACGAGCAGTACTTC. This codes for CASSAYSTYEQYF. Variable domain in full (rest from reference TRBV7-6 and TRBJ2-7): GAGVSQSPRYKVTKRGQDVALRCDPISGHVSLYWYRQALGQGPEFLTYFNYEAQQDKSGLPNDRFSAERPEGSISTLTIQRTEQRDSAMYRCASSAYSTYEQYFGPGTRLTVT.

The J gene is TRBJ1-5, the V gene TRBV5-6; D gene ambiguous. Germline loops: CDR1 SGHDT, CDR2 YYEEEE. V was clipped by 4 bases and J by 2 bases, with 13 bases between them. This CDR3 has 15 residues. CDR3 in DNA: TGTGCCAGCAGCCGACAACGGCCGGGCAATCAGCCCCAGCATTTT. This sequence encodes CASSRQRPGNQPQHF.

The chain employs TRBV2 and TRBJ2-7; weak D call: TRBD1 (5 bases). V was clipped by 4 bases and J by 6 bases, with 10 bases between them. The CDR3 is made up of 12 amino acids. CDR1 and CDR2 from the germline V gene are SNHLY and FYNNEI. CDR3 bases: TGTGCCAGCAGTGGGCTAGGGGTCGAGCAGTACTTC. This gives the protein CASSGLGVEQYF. The full variable domain, with the rest looked up from reference TRBV2 and TRBJ2-7, is EPEVTQTPSHQVTQMGQEVILRCVPISNHLYFYWYRQILGQKVEFLVSFYNNEISEKSEIFDDQFSVERPDGSNFTLKIRSTKLEDSAMYFCASSGLGVEQYFGPGTRLTVT.

As for this clone: Other nucleotide sequences from this sample produce the same CDR3. The rearrangement links TRBV29-1 to TRBJ2-6; D gene uncertain. The CDR3 spans 14 residues. V was clipped by 5 bases and J by 0 bases, with 8 bases between them. Germline assignment: CDR1 SQVTM and CDR2 ANQGSEA. Here the CDR3 reads CSVLSASGANVLTF. DNA for the CDR3: TGCAGCGTTCTATCCGCCTCTGGGGCCAACGTCCTGACTTTC.

The J gene is TRBJ2-7, the V gene TRBV29-1, with D possibly TRBD1 on 6 matching bases. Germline V gene sequence: CDR1 SQVTM, CDR2 ANQGSEA. V was trimmed by 0 bases and J by 0 bases, leaving 18 bases between them. CDR3 size: 17 residues. CDR3 DNA sequence: TGCAGCGTTGAAGAGAAGCGAAGGACAGAAGACTCCTACGAGCAGTACTTC. This gives the protein CSVEEKRRTEDSYEQYF.

The chain links TRBV27 to TRBJ2-7; TRBD2 agrees at 8 bases. The CDR3 sequence is 14 residues long. Losses at the gene ends were 5 bases for V and 3 bases for J; bases not matched to a gene: 6. Per the germline V gene, CDR1 is MNHEY and CDR2 is SMNVEV (reference sequence). For the CDR3, the DNA is TGTGCCAGCAGTCCGTCGAGCGGGGGCTACGAGCAGTACTTC. It encodes CASSPSSGGYEQYF.

CDR3 in amino acids: CASSLATSGGDLLSSYEQYF. CDR3 bases: TGTGCCAGCAGCTTGGCGACTAGCGGGGGCGATTTGTTAAGCTCCTACGAGCAGTACTTC. This rearrangement joins TRBV5-4 to TRBJ2-7; TRBD2 aligns across 12 bases. Germline values: CDR1 SGHNT, CDR2 YYREEE (reference sequence). The CDR3 is 20 amino acids. The trim removed 0 bases at V and 0 bases at J, leaving 13 bases unmatched. The full variable domain, with the rest looked up from reference TRBV5-4 and TRBJ2-7, is ETGVTQSPTHLIKTRGQQVTLRCSSQSGHNTVSWYQQALGQGPQFIFQYYREEENGRGNFPPRFSGLQFPNYSSELNVNALELDDSALYLCASSLATSGGDLLSSYEQYFGPGTRLTVT.

CDR3 sequence: CASSLPPPQGEIGELFF. CDR3 coding DNA: TGTGCCAGCAGCTTACCTCCGCCGCAGGGGGAAATCGGGGAGCTGTTTTTT. This chain connects TRBV7-9 to TRBJ2-2, with 7 bases that match TRBD1. With V trimmed by 2 bases and J by 7 bases, 13 bases remained unmatched. Germline V CDR1 and CDR2: SEHNR, FQNEAQ (reference sequence). This CDR3 is built from 17 residues.

The rearrangement links TRBV29-1 to TRBJ2-3; D might be TRBD2 (5 bases). V was trimmed by 6 bases and J by 1 base, leaving 17 bases between them. The CDR3 runs to 15 residues. Germline CDR1 reads SQVTM; CDR2 reads ANQGSEA. CDR3 nucleotide sequence: TGCAGCGTCAGAAACCGGGATCCGGGCACAGATACGCAGTATTTT. This gives the protein CSVRNRDPGTDTQYF.

The chain carries TRBV4-1 and TRBJ2-7; 9 bases align to TRBD2. This CDR3 contains 16 residues. J lost 0 bases, V lost 0 bases, and 3 bases had no gene match. Germline CDR1 MGHRA, CDR2 YSYEKL. CDR3 DNA: TGCGCCAGCAGCCAAGATCTAGCGGGGACCTCCTACGAGCAGTACTTC. Translated: CASSQDLAGTSYEQYF.

The chain employs TRBV4-3 and TRBJ2-7; tentatively, D is TRBD2 (6 bases). The CDR3 is made up of 14 amino acids. The V end lost 5 bases, the J end lost 5 bases, and 16 bases lay between the germline ends. CDR1 and CDR2 (germline): LGHNA, YSLEER. The CDR3 DNA sequence: TGCGCCAGCAGCAACCGGGGGAGTTTCAACGAGCAGTACTTC. It specifies CASSNRGSFNEQYF.

This sequence joins TRBV5-1 and TRBJ1-1, with 9 bases matching TRBD1. Germline V lookup: CDR1 SGHRS, CDR2 YFSETQ. The CDR3 extends over 16 amino acids. Unmatched junction bases numbered 6, after V lost 2 bases and J lost 1 base. CDR3 sequence (DNA): TGCGCCAGCAGCTTACAGGGGGCGAGAGGGAACACTGAAGCTTTCTTT. Protein product: CASSLQGARGNTEAFF.